The rows below give T cell receptor beta chains drawn from one sample of a study of blood T cells in healthy people across ages. A single record per CDR3 protein comes from TCRdb applying MiXCR to the 5' RACE reads. This table has 1.8 million or so distinct CDR3 sequences, roughly 43% appearing once. The sequenced sample consisted of blood. These receptors all stem from a human donor in good health. Both conserved end residues are part of each CDR3. Each record gives: clone size, V gene, D gene, J gene, CDR3 DNA, CDR3 protein. The D gene is left open where the match is weak. The size of a clone is reported for some rows only, either as once, few or many, or as a class for expanded clones.

NA	TRBV29-1	NA	TRBJ1-2	TGCAGCTCAAGCGACAGGCCCAGCCATGGCTACACCTTC	CSSSDRPSHGYTF
NA	TRBV7-2	NA	TRBJ1-2	TGTGCCAGCAGCTGGACAGAGTATGGCTACACCTTC	CASSWTEYGYTF
NA	TRBV12-5	TRBD2	TRBJ2-1	TGTGCTAGTGGTTTGGTACTAGCGGGGGGGCCAAATGAGCAGTTCTTC	CASGLVLAGGPNEQFF
NA	TRBV20-1	NA	TRBJ1-1	TGCAGTGCTAGAGGGCAGGGGAGGGCTTTCTTT	CSARGQGRAFF
few	TRBV6-5	NA	TRBJ2-6	TGTGCCAGCAGTTACAATTGGATCGGGGCCAACGTCCTGACTTTC	CASSYNWIGANVLTF
few	TRBV20-1	TRBD1	TRBJ1-2	TGCAGTGCTAGTGGGGACAGGGTTGGCTACACCTTC	CSASGDRVGYTF
NA	TRBV20-1	TRBD2	TRBJ2-5	TGCAGTGCTTTAAACGAGGCTAGCGGGGGATGGCAAGAGACCCAGTACTTC	CSALNEASGGWQETQYF
NA	TRBV20-1	NA	TRBJ2-7	TGCAGTGCTAGAGACGCGGCGGAATACGAGCAGTACTTC	CSARDAAEYEQYF
few	TRBV20-1	NA	TRBJ1-2	TGCAGTGCTAGGGTAAAGGCCAGTGGCTACACCTTC	CSARVKASGYTF
NA	TRBV12-3/TRBV12-4	TRBD2	TRBJ2-5	TGTGCCAGCAGTTTTCGGTTAGCGGGGGCCGGTCGCAGTTCCCAGTACTTC	CASSFRLAGAGRSSQYF
few	TRBV11-2	TRBD1	TRBJ2-7	TGTGCCAGCAGCATAGTGGGACAGGGGGCCGTCGAGCAGTACTTC	CASSIVGQGAVEQYF
NA	TRBV5-6	NA	TRBJ1-2	TGTGCCAGCAGCTTACCGTCAATCGAATCCCATGGCTACACCTTC	CASSLPSIESHGYTF
NA	TRBV12-3/TRBV12-4	NA	TRBJ1-6	TGTGCCAGCAGGATCGAGGAGTTTTCACCCCTCCACTTT	CASRIEEFSPLHF
few	TRBV20-1	TRBD1	TRBJ2-7	TGCAGCGCTAGAGATGAGGGGGCGCTTTCCTACGAGCAGTACTTC	CSARDEGALSYEQYF
few	TRBV6-6	NA	TRBJ1-4	TGTGCCAGCAGTTACGGCGACTTAGATGAAAAACTGTTTTTT	CASSYGDLDEKLFF
few	TRBV12-3/TRBV12-4	NA	TRBJ2-7	TGTGCCAGCAGCCAGACAGGCCGCGTCTACGAGCAGTACTTC	CASSQTGRVYEQYF
NA	TRBV7-3	TRBD1	TRBJ1-6	TGTGCCAGCAGCTTGATGGACAGGGGCTCACCCCCCCGCCACTTT	CASSLMDRGSPPRHF
NA	TRBV20-1	TRBD1	TRBJ1-2	TGCAGTGCCAGGGACACGGGACAGGGAAACTATGGCTACACCTTC	CSARDTGQGNYGYTF
NA	TRBV27	NA	TRBJ2-7	TGTGCCAGCGGGGCAGGGACTCACGAGCAGTACTTC	CASGAGTHEQYF
few	TRBV12-3/TRBV12-4	TRBD1	TRBJ1-2	TGTGCCAGCAGTTTTGGACAGGCGATCAGGGATGGCTACACCTTC	CASSFGQAIRDGYTF
few	TRBV7-2	NA	TRBJ2-5	TGTGCCAGCAGCTTACTGGACAGACACCGAGAGACCCAGTACTTC	CASSLLDRHRETQYF
many	TRBV7-9	NA	TRBJ1-2	TGTGCCAGCAGTTCCATCTATGGCTACACCTTC	CASSSIYGYTF
NA	TRBV29-1	NA	TRBJ2-2	TGCAGCGTTGAGAATCGTGCGAACACCGGGGAGCTGTTTTTT	CSVENRANTGELFF
few	TRBV5-1	TRBD1	TRBJ1-2	TGCGCCAGCAGCTTGTCGAGACAGGGGAGGTTCTATGGCTACACCTTC	CASSLSRQGRFYGYTF
NA	TRBV14	TRBD1	TRBJ2-7	TGTGCCAGCAGCCAAGGGACAGGCACCCTCTACGAGCAGTACTTC	CASSQGTGTLYEQYF
few	TRBV15	NA	TRBJ2-1	TGTGCCACCAGCGGTCGTTGGGGGGCCTTGTACAATGAGCAGTTCTTC	CATSGRWGALYNEQFF
NA	TRBV15	NA	TRBJ1-5	TGTGCCACCAGCCCGACCGGGGCACCGAATCAGCCCCAGCATTTT	CATSPTGAPNQPQHF
few	TRBV5-1	NA	TRBJ2-7	TGCGCCAGCAGCGCGGGAAGGAAGGCTAGGGAGCAGTACTTC	CASSAGRKAREQYF
few	TRBV10-3	TRBD1	TRBJ2-2	TGTGCCATCAGTGAGTGGGACAGGCTCTACACCGGGGAGCTGTTTTTT	CAISEWDRLYTGELFF
NA	TRBV11-2	NA	TRBJ2-7	TGTGCCAGCAGCTCCGATGTACGGGCTGGCTACGAGCAGTACTTC	CASSSDVRAGYEQYF
NA	TRBV9	TRBD1	TRBJ2-1	TGTGCCAGCAGCGACGGACAGGGGGTCTACAATGAGCAGTTCTTC	CASSDGQGVYNEQFF
NA	TRBV10-3	NA	TRBJ2-2	TGTGCCATCAGCCCCTACAGGGCAGGGACCGGGGAGCTGTTTTTT	CAISPYRAGTGELFF
few	TRBV28	NA	TRBJ1-5	TGTGCCAGCCACCTTGGACTGAGCAATCAGCCCCAGCATTTT	CASHLGLSNQPQHF
NA	TRBV4-1	NA	TRBJ2-1	TGCGCCAGCAGCCAAGATCTCACGGGGGCCTCCTTCAATGAGCAGTTCTTC	CASSQDLTGASFNEQFF
NA	TRBV7-9	NA	TRBJ1-2	TGTGCCAGCAGCTTAGCTTTCTGGGGCTACACCTTC	CASSLAFWGYTF
NA	TRBV7-2	NA	TRBJ1-1	TGTGCCAGCAGCTTAGATATGGGGGTTCAGGCTTTCTTT	CASSLDMGVQAFF
NA	TRBV4-3	NA	TRBJ1-6	TGCGCCAGCAGCCAAGGCCCCCCGGGACCTGTAGAAGCACCCCTCCACTTT	CASSQGPPGPVEAPLHF
many	TRBV12-3/TRBV12-4	TRBD1	TRBJ2-7	TGTGCCAGCAGCTTCGGGACAGGGGGCTACGAGCAGTACTTC	CASSFGTGGYEQYF
NA	TRBV6-2/TRBV6-3	TRBD1	TRBJ1-5	TGTGCCAGCAGCCGAGACAGGGAACATCAGCCCCAGCATTTT	CASSRDREHQPQHF
NA	TRBV4-2	NA	TRBJ2-3	TGTGCCAGCAGCCAAGACCCCGACTACGACGGGACAGATACGCAGTATTTT	CASSQDPDYDGTDTQYF
NA	TRBV2	NA	TRBJ1-1	TGTGCCAGCAGACATGGACTGAACACTGAAGCTTTCTTT	CASRHGLNTEAFF
NA	TRBV5-1	NA	TRBJ1-5	TGCGCCAGCAGCTTGGAGGGAGGGGTTGGGGAGCCCCAGCATTTT	CASSLEGGVGEPQHF
NA	TRBV15	NA	TRBJ1-1	TGTGCCACCAGCAGCCCAGACACGGAGAACACTGAAGCTTTCTTT	CATSSPDTENTEAFF
NA	TRBV7-6	TRBD1	TRBJ2-3	TGTGCCAGCAGCTTTGGCCGAGGACAGGGCACAGATACGCAGTATTTT	CASSFGRGQGTDTQYF
NA	TRBV7-7	NA	TRBJ2-2	TGTGCTAGCAGCCCGGGGGCCCAAACCGGGGAGCTGTTTTTT	CASSPGAQTGELFF
many	TRBV7-2	NA	TRBJ1-5	TGTGCCAGCAGCTTAGCGGTAGCAAATCAGCCCCAGCATTTT	CASSLAVANQPQHF
NA	TRBV7-3	TRBD1	TRBJ2-1	TGTGCCAGCAGCTACTCCCGGGACAGGGGGCCGGGGAATGAGCAGTTCTTC	CASSYSRDRGPGNEQFF
NA	TRBV12-3/TRBV12-4	NA	TRBJ1-6	TGTGCCAGCAGTCCCGGTGGTTCACCCCCCCACTTT	CASSPGGSPPHF
NA	TRBV29-1	NA	TRBJ2-7	TGCAGCGTCCGCCTACGGGACTACGAGCAGTACTTC	CSVRLRDYEQYF
NA	TRBV7-2	NA	TRBJ2-7	TGTGCCAGCAGGCCCCTGGTAGATCAGAACGAGCAGTACTTC	CASRPLVDQNEQYF
many	TRBV10-3	TRBD2	TRBJ2-5	TGTGCCATCAGTGAGTCCGGGGGGAGCGAAGAGACCCAGTACTTC	CAISESGGSEETQYF
NA	TRBV7-9	NA	TRBJ1-3	TGTGCCAGCAGCTTAGAGAACTCTGGAAACACCATATATTTT	CASSLENSGNTIYF
NA	TRBV7-2	NA	TRBJ2-7	TGTGCCGGCAGCTCCGGGGGTCTTAGAAAAAACGAGCAGTACTTC	CAGSSGGLRKNEQYF
few	TRBV12-5	NA	TRBJ2-1	TGTGCTAGTGGTTTCCCCCGACTCTCCTACAATGAGCAGTTCTTC	CASGFPRLSYNEQFF
NA	TRBV29-1	NA	TRBJ2-1	TGCAGCGTCGATACCCTGGGAACTTACAATGAGCAGTTCTTC	CSVDTLGTYNEQFF
few	TRBV12-3/TRBV12-4	TRBD1	TRBJ1-5	TGTGCCAGCAGTTTCGGACAGGGGGTCCGGCAGCCCCAGCATTTT	CASSFGQGVRQPQHF
once	TRBV7-2	NA	TRBJ2-5	TGTGCCAGCAGCTTATCGGGGGCCCACTTCCCTGGAGAGACCCAGTACTTC	CASSLSGAHFPGETQYF
NA	TRBV7-9	TRBD2	TRBJ2-2	TGTGCCAGCCCCGCGGGGGGTACGAACACCGGGGAGCTGTTTTTT	CASPAGGTNTGELFF
NA	TRBV18	TRBD1	TRBJ2-3	TGTGCCAGCTCAGGCGGACAGGGGTCCACAGATACGCAGTATTTT	CASSGGQGSTDTQYF
few	TRBV6-2/TRBV6-3	NA	TRBJ2-3	TGTGCCAGCAGACCATTCTTCGAGGACGGCTCCACAGATACGCAGTATTTT	CASRPFFEDGSTDTQYF